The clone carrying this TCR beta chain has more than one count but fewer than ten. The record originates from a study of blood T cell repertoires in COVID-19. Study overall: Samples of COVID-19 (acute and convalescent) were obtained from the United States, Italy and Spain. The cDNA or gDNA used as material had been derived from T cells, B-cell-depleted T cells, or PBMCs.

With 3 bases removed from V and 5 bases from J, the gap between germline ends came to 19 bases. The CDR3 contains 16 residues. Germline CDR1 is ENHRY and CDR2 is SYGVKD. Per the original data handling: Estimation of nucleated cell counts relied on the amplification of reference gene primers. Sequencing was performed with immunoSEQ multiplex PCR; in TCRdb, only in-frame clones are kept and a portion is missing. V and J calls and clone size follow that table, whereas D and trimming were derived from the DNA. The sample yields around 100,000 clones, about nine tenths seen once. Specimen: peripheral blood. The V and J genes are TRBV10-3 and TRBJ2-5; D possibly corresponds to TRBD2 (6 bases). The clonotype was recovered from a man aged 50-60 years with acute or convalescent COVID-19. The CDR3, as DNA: TGTGCCATCAGTGATTCGGGAGAAAGGATGCGGGAGACCCAGTACTTC. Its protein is CAISDSGERMRETQYF.